These T cell receptor beta chains were read from a single sample in a study of CD8 T cells in Susac syndrome. TCRdb ran MiXCR on the immunoSEQ multiplex PCR reads and lists one entry per CDR3 protein. The sample lists approximately 180,000 distinct CDR3 sequences, roughly 95% seen once, with approximately 0.1% in the top ten. The sequenced material came from CD4+ T cells from PBMCs. These receptors were taken from a human donor with multiple sclerosis. Both conserved end residues are part of each CDR3. D genes are given only for firm matches. Only some rows state a clone size, as once, few, many or a class for expanded clones.

cdr3_length j_call v_call clone_size d_call cdr3_aa cdr3_nt
16 TRBJ2-1 TRBV7-8 - TRBD1 CASSLVRRGTYNEQFF TGTGCCAGCAGCTTAGTTCGCAGGGGGACCTACAATGAGCAGTTCTTC
15 TRBJ1-6 TRBV20-1 - - CSVPLAEAYNSPLHF TGCAGTGTCCCATTGGCGGAAGCCTATAATTCACCCCTCCACTTT
14 TRBJ2-5 TRBV25-1 - - CASSVWGGVETQYF TGTGCCAGCAGTGTATGGGGGGGCGTTGAGACCCAGTACTTC
14 TRBJ2-1 TRBV6-5 - TRBD2 CASSGTSGYNEQFF TGTGCCAGCTCCGGGACTAGCGGTTACAATGAGCAGTTCTTC
20 TRBJ1-5 TRBV5-1 - TRBD1 CASSQSRTGGIWESNQPQHF TGCGCCAGCAGCCAATCGAGGACAGGGGGAATTTGGGAAAGCAATCAGCCCCAGCATTTT
13 TRBJ2-5 TRBV29-1 - - CSVEVGGGETQYF TGCAGCGTTGAAGTTGGCGGCGGGGAGACCCAGTACTTC
13 TRBJ1-2 TRBV7-9 - TRBD1 CASSRSGTGGYTF TGTGCCAGCAGCCGATCCGGGACAGGGGGCTACACCTTC
13 TRBJ1-5 TRBV30 - - CAWSVLQAQPQHF TGTGCCTGGAGTGTCTTGCAGGCTCAGCCCCAGCATTTT
16 TRBJ2-2 TRBV2 - TRBD1 CASRADRASNTGELFF TGTGCCAGCAGAGCAGACAGGGCAAGCAACACCGGGGAGCTGTTTTTT
14 TRBJ1-2 TRBV7-9 - - CASSLARTVLPHTF TGTGCCAGCAGCTTAGCCCGGACAGTCTTGCCCCACACCTTC
17 TRBJ2-1 TRBV6-2/TRBV6-3 - - CASSRGLAPSSYNEQFF TGTGCCAGCAGCCGGGGGCTAGCGCCGAGCTCCTACAATGAGCAGTTCTTC
17 TRBJ1-3 TRBV5-4 - - CASSPEGRASSGNTIYF TGTGCCAGCAGCCCCGAGGGACGGGCGTCGTCTGGAAACACCATATATTTT
16 TRBJ1-1 TRBV27 - TRBD1 CASSLSPGQGRSEAFF TGTGCCAGCAGTTTATCTCCGGGACAGGGGCGTTCTGAAGCTTTCTTT
13 TRBJ1-2 TRBV30 - - CAWRRQTTYGYTF TGTGCCTGGAGGAGGCAGACAACCTATGGCTACACCTTC
14 TRBJ2-7 TRBV7-8 - - CASSFRTLSYEQYF TGTGCCAGCAGCTTCAGGACCCTCTCCTACGAGCAGTACTTC
15 TRBJ2-7 TRBV4-3 - - CASSQDLGRIYEQYF TGCGCCAGCAGCCAAGATCTAGGGCGGATCTACGAGCAGTACTTC
16 TRBJ2-5 TRBV29-1 - - CSVEDPAWGDKETQYF TGCAGCGTTGAAGATCCTGCTTGGGGAGACAAAGAGACCCAGTACTTC
15 TRBJ1-1 TRBV7-9 - TRBD1 CATDRGLAPNTEAFF TGTGCCACTGACAGGGGTCTAGCGCCGAACACTGAAGCTTTCTTT
12 TRBJ1-5 TRBV20-1 - - CSARRGTQPQHF TGCAGTGCTAGGAGGGGGACACAGCCCCAGCATTTT
13 TRBJ2-7 TRBV29-1 - - CSALELVPYEQYF TGCAGCGCGCTTGAGTTAGTTCCCTACGAGCAGTACTTC
14 TRBJ2-1 TRBV9 few - CASSLDSTYNEQFF TGTGCCAGCAGCCTGGACAGTACCTACAATGAGCAGTTCTTC
14 TRBJ1-1 TRBV2 - - CARYRGPKNTEAFF TGTGCCAGATACCGGGGACCCAAGAACACTGAAGCTTTCTTT
14 TRBJ2-7 TRBV7-9 - - CASSLYDSSYEQYF TGTGCCAGCAGCTTATACGACAGCTCCTACGAGCAGTACTTC
11 TRBJ2-1 TRBV11-2 - - CASSLFREQFF TGTGCCAGCAGCTTATTCCGTGAGCAGTTCTTC
13 TRBJ1-1 TRBV12-3/TRBV12-4 - - CASSSSTGTEAFF TGTGCCAGCAGTTCCTCCACAGGCACTGAAGCTTTCTTT
14 TRBJ2-5 TRBV20-1 - - CSARDPGRPETQYF TGCAGTGCTAGAGATCCAGGGCGGCCAGAGACCCAGTACTTC
22 TRBJ2-1 TRBV7-8 - TRBD2 CASSLARPLAGVPGASYNEQFF TGTGCCAGCAGCTTAGCGAGACCCCTAGCGGGGGTACCTGGGGCTTCCTACAATGAGCAGTTCTTC
16 TRBJ1-1 TRBV19 - - CASSPGIGGSWTEAFF TGTGCCAGTAGCCCCGGTATCGGGGGCTCTTGGACTGAAGCTTTCTTT
18 TRBJ2-6 TRBV20-1 - TRBD1 CSALRYRGLGSGANVLTF TGCAGTGCCTTAAGATACAGGGGCCTGGGATCTGGGGCCAACGTCCTGACTTTC
14 TRBJ1-2 TRBV3-1 - - CASSQLQGSDGYTF TGTGCCAGCAGCCAACTACAGGGCTCCGACGGCTACACCTTC
17 TRBJ2-1 TRBV7-9 - TRBD1 CASMLPPGTGNYNEQFF TGTGCCAGCATGCTGCCCCCCGGGACAGGGAACTACAATGAGCAGTTCTTC
16 TRBJ2-3 TRBV12-3/TRBV12-4 - TRBD1 CASSLMTGTGTDTQYF TGTGCCAGCAGTCTTATGACCGGGACAGGGACAGATACGCAGTATTTT
13 TRBJ1-1 TRBV30 - - CAWSLQVNTEAFF TGTGCCTGGAGTCTCCAGGTAAACACTGAAGCTTTCTTT
12 TRBJ2-3 TRBV29-1 - - CSVLPGVDTQYF TGCAGCGTGTTACCGGGGGTGGATACGCAGTATTTT